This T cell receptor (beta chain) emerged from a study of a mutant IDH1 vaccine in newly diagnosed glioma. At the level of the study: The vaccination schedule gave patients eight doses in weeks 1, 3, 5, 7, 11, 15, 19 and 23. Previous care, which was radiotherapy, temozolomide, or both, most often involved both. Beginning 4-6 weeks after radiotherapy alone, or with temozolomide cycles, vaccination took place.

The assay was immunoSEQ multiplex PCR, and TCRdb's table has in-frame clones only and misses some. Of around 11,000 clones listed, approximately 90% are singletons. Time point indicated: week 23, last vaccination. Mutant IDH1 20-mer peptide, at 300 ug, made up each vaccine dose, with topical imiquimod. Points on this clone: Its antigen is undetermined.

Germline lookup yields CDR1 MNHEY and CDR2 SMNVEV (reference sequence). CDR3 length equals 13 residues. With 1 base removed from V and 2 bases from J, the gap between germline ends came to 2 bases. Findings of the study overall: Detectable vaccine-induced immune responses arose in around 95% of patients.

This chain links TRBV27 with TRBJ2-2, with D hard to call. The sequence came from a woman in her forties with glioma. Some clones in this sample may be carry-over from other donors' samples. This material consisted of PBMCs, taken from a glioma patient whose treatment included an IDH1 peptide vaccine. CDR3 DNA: TGTGCCAGCAGTTTATACAACACCGGGGAGCTGTTTTTT. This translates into CASSLYNTGELFF.